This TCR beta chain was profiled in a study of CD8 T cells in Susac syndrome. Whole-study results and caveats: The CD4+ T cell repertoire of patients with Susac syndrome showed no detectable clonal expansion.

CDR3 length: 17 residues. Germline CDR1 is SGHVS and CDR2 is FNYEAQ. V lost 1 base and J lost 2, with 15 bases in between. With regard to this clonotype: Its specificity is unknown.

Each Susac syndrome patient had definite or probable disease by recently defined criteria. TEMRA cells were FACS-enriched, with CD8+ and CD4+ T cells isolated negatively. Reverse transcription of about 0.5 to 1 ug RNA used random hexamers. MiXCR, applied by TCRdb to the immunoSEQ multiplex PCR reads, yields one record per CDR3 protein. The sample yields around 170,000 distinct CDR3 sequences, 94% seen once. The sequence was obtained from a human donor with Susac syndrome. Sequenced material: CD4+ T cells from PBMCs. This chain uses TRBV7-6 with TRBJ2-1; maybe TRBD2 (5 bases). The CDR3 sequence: CASSLVPGSRTYNEQFF. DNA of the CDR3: TGTGCCAGCAGCTTAGTCCCTGGGAGCAGGACCTACAATGAGCAGTTCTTC.